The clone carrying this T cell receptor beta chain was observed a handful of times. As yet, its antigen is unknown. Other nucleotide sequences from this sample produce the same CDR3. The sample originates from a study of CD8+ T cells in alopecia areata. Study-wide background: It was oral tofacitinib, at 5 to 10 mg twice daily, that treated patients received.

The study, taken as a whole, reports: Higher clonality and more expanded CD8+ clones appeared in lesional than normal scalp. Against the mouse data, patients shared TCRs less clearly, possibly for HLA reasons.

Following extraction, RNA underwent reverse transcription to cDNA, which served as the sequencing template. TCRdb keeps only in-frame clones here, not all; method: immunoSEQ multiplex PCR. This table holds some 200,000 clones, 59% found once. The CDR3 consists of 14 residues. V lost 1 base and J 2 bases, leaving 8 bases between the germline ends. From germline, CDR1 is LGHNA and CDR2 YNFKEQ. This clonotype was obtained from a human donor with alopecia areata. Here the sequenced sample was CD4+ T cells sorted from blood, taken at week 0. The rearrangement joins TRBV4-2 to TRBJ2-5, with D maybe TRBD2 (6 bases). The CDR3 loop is CASSQGGGQETQYF. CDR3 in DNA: TGTGCCAGCAGCCAAGGAGGAGGGCAAGAGACCCAGTACTTC.